This passage covers 15 T cell receptor beta chains from one sample sequenced in a study of OX40 agonist ivuxolimab in advanced cancers. Profiled with immunoSEQ multiplex PCR; TCRdb holds only in-frame clones, not every one. The data contain 6,500 to 8,000 clones, 75% to 85% of them seen just once; the ten biggest clones take up under 30%. Sample: CD4+ or CD8+ T cells sorted from blood, taken in a trial of the OX40 agonist ivuxolimab. Source of these receptors: an adult with an advanced solid tumor such as melanoma, head and neck, liver or kidney cancer.

The V gene is TRBV4-1, the J gene TRBJ2-7; maybe TRBD1 (6 bases). V was shortened by 2 bases and J by 0 bases, with 8 bases between the two germline ends. Germline V gene lookup returns CDR1 MGHRA and CDR2 YSYEKL. The CDR3 runs to 14 residues. The CDR3, as DNA: TGCGCCAGCAGCCAATTCAGGGGCTCCTACGAGCAGTACTTC. This codes for CASSQFRGSYEQYF.

The genes are TRBV4-3 and TRBJ1-2; D call uncertain. Trimming stripped 5 bases from V and 1 base from J, with 14 bases between. Germline CDR1 and CDR2: LGHNA and YSLEER. This CDR3 contains 15 residues. The CDR3 sequence is CASSLGGGSNYGYTF. The CDR3 nucleotides are TGCGCCAGCAGCTTGGGCGGAGGGAGTAACTATGGCTACACCTTC.

The CDR3 region has the DNA TGTGCCAGCACTAGATCGGGGGGGACCCAGTACTTC. Amino acids: CASTRSGGTQYF. The chain employs TRBV6-5 and TRBJ2-5, with 7 bases lining up with TRBD2. V shed 7 bases and J 7 bases; nucleotides not matched to a gene: 6. The CDR3 spans 12 residues. Germline-derived CDR1 and CDR2 are MNHEY and SVGAGI.

The gene calls are TRBV30 and TRBJ2-3; D unclear. This CDR3 has 12 residues. Trimming shortened V by 2 bases and J by 0 bases, and 3 bases separated the two germline ends. Germline assignment: CDR1 GTSNPN and CDR2 SVGIG (reference sequence). CDR3 sequence: CAWSYSTDTQYF. The CDR3 nucleotides are TGTGCCTGGAGTTACAGCACAGATACGCAGTATTTT.

This clone was observed a few times. The chain joins TRBV4-1 to TRBJ1-1; D is undetermined. This CDR3 is built from 13 residues. V dropped 0 bases and J dropped 4 bases, with 6 bases sitting between them. Germline CDR1 reads MGHRA; CDR2 reads YSYEKL. This chain's CDR3 is CASSQELSTEAFF. In DNA form, the CDR3 reads TGCGCCAGCAGCCAAGAATTAAGCACTGAAGCTTTCTTT.

The chain has TRBV15 and TRBJ2-5; TRBD1 matches at 8 bases. The germline V gene encodes CDR1 LNHNV and CDR2 YYDKDF (reference sequence). V gave up 0 bases and J gave up 6 bases; unmatched junction bases: 12. The CDR3 has 17 residues. This CDR3 reads CATSRDLEQGGLQTQYF. In nucleotides, the CDR3 is TGTGCCACCAGCAGAGATCTAGAACAGGGGGGACTCCAGACCCAGTACTTC.

The chain employs TRBV28 and TRBJ2-1, with TRBD2 identical over 13 bases. CDR3 length: 15 amino acids. V shed 4 bases and J 9 bases; nucleotides not matched to a gene: 6. Germline-derived CDR1 and CDR2 are MDHEN and SYDVKM. The CDR3 is CASSSLAGGRGEQFF. The CDR3 nucleotides are TGTGCCAGCAGTTCACTAGCGGGAGGGCGGGGTGAGCAGTTCTTC.

The rearrangement links TRBV5-1 to TRBJ2-7; D is perhaps TRBD2 (6 bases). There are 19 residues in the CDR3. V gave up 7 bases and J gave up 0 bases, with 29 bases separating them. The germline gives CDR1 SGHRS, CDR2 YFSETQ. DNA for the CDR3: TGCGCCAGCCGGAGGCTACAGGAGGGGACCGGGTCGAGCTCCTACGAGCAGTACTTC. Residues: CASRRLQEGTGSSSYEQYF.

The V call is TRBV21-1, the J call TRBJ1-5; TRBD1 reflects the table's D call only, with no check against the DNA. TRBV21-1 is classified as a pseudogene. The CDR3 is 14 amino acids. The CDR3 reads CASSPPTGSEPQHF. DNA of the CDR3: TGTGCCAGCAGCCCGCCGACAGGGAGTGAGCCCCAGCATTTT.

The chain links TRBV28 to TRBJ1-4; the D gene is possibly TRBD1 (5 bases). The CDR3 has 15 residues. CDR1 and CDR2 from the germline V gene are MDHEN and SYDVKM. Trimming took off 6 bases at V and 6 bases at J, with 17 bases between the two ends. This CDR3 reads CASSPLLGADEKLFF. The CDR3 nucleotides read TGTGCCAGCAGCCCCCTCCTCGGGGCCGATGAAAAACTGTTTTTT.

The rearrangement joins TRBV9 to TRBJ1-2; TRBD1 matches 7 bases. V lost 7 bases, J lost 7 bases, and 7 bases stayed unmatched. Germline values: CDR1 SGDLS, CDR2 YYNGEE. The CDR3 runs to 12 residues. The CDR3 spells CASSQGGIGYTF. The DNA of the CDR3 is TGTGCCAGCTCGCAGGGGGGGATTGGCTACACCTTC.

The chain employs TRBV29-1 and TRBJ1-2; D is unclear. V gave up 8 bases and J gave up 8 bases, with 9 bases separating them. The CDR3 has 9 amino acids. CDR1 and CDR2 (germline): SQVTM, ANQGSEA. As DNA, the CDR3 is TGCAGCCGTCGGGAGGGCTACACCTTC. Translation gives CSRREGYTF.

The chain uses TRBV7-9 and TRBJ2-7; TRBD2 matches 7 bases. Losses at the gene ends were 3 bases for V and 6 bases for J; bases not matched to a gene: 11. The CDR3 has 15 amino acids. Germline loops: CDR1 SEHNR, CDR2 FQNEAQ (reference sequence). Here the CDR3 DNA reads TGTGCCAGCAGCTTGCCGAGTGGGAGGGCTTCCGAGCAGTACTTC. It is translated as CASSLPSGRASEQYF.

This clone was recorded once. V and J are TRBV4-1 and TRBJ2-5, with 9 bases fitting TRBD2. The DNA end is more similar to TRBJ2-7, so the J call may be wrong. Germline V gene lookup returns CDR1 MGHRA and CDR2 YSYEKL. This CDR3 spans 14 amino acids. The CDR3 sequence is CASSHLAGAYEQYF. CDR3 DNA sequence: TGCGCCAGCAGCCACTTAGCGGGGGCCTACGAGCAGTACTTC.

The V call is TRBV27, the J call TRBJ1-3; D may be TRBD1 (5 bases). Germline CDR1 and CDR2: MNHEY and SMNVEV (reference sequence). The ends were cut back, 4 bases at V and 4 bases at J, with 14 bases in the middle. CDR3 length equals 15 residues. This CDR3 reads CASSSLGAEGNTIYF. The CDR3, as DNA: TGTGCCAGCAGTTCCCTAGGGGCCGAAGGAAACACCATATATTTT.